This TCR beta chain derives from a study of T cells in Graves' hyperthyroidism and ophthalmopathy. TCR beta CDR3 sequences were amplified from RNA transcripts. With the HTBI primer set, the TCR CDR3 went through a first round of RT-PCR. One entry per CDR3 protein, called by TCRdb with MiXCR from the multiplex PCR reads. The table lists 600,000 or so distinct CDR3 sequences, 12% to 15% of them singletons. The CDR3 sequence is 13 residues long. Germline lookup yields CDR1 DFQATT and CDR2 SNEGSKA (reference sequence). Trimming took 1 base from V and 2 from J, leaving 9 bases between them. This clonotype was picked up many times.

The rearrangement uses TRBV20-1 and TRBJ2-7; tentative D call: TRBD2 (5 bases). This TCR was sampled from a woman aged 18-30 years with Graves' ophthalmopathy. The sample taken for sequencing was blood. In DNA form, the CDR3 reads TGCAGTGCTAGAGTTAGAGGGACCTACGAGCAGTACTTC. It encodes CSARVRGTYEQYF.